Presented here are 14 T cell receptor beta chains from one specimen sequenced in a study of blood T cell repertoires in COVID-19. Here immunoSEQ multiplex PCR was the method, and the copy in TCRdb shows in-frame clones only, minus some. This sample has about 190,000 clones, with 65% to 85% found just once. Sample: PBMCs or T cells enriched from blood (not recorded which). The receptors shown here come from a woman aged 25 to 39 who had recovered from COVID-19.

The genes are TRBV5-1 and TRBJ2-5, with TRBD2 matching over 11 bases. Germline CDR1 SGHRS, CDR2 YFSETQ. The CDR3 totals 16 residues. V shed 4 bases and J 1 base; nucleotides not matched to a gene: 6. CDR3 coding DNA: TGCGCCAGCAGCCTCCAGACTAGCGGGGCCCAAGAGACCCAGTACTTC. This gives the protein CASSLQTSGAQETQYF.

The chain is built from TRBV7-2 and TRBJ2-3; weak D call: TRBD2 (5 bases). This CDR3 is built from 15 residues. V shed 6 bases and J shed 0 bases, with 13 bases lying between them. Germline V lookup: CDR1 SGHTA, CDR2 FQGNSA. Here the CDR3 DNA reads TGTGCCAGCAGAGGCCGGGAAGCTAGCACAGATACGCAGTATTTT. Its protein is CASRGREASTDTQYF. The complete variable domain, with remaining parts taken from reference TRBV7-2 and TRBJ2-3, reads GAGVSQSPSNKVTEKGKDVELRCDPISGHTALYWYRQSLGQGLEFLIYFQGNSAPDKSGLPSDRFSAERTGGSVSTLTIQRTQQEDSAVYLCASRGREASTDTQYFGPGTRLTVL.

The chain links TRBV18 to TRBJ2-7; 11 positions agree with TRBD2. The germline CDR1 and CDR2 sequences are KGHSH and LQKENI. The CDR3 runs 15 residues. Trimming cost V 2 bases and J 5 bases; bases outside gene matches: 5. This chain's CDR3 is CASSPIAGGENEQYF. The CDR3 region has the DNA TGTGCCAGCTCACCAATAGCGGGAGGGGAAAACGAGCAGTACTTC.

This clone was seen a single time. V and J are TRBV29-1 and TRBJ1-3; tentatively, D is TRBD1 (6 bases). V lost 6 bases to trimming and J lost 2 bases, with 23 bases between them. CDR1 and CDR2 from the germline V gene are SQVTM and ANQGSEA. The CDR3 extends over 17 amino acids. The CDR3 protein is CSVSGTPESLAGNTIYF. CDR3 DNA: TGCAGCGTGTCCGGGACACCCGAGTCTCTGGCTGGAAACACCATATATTTT.

This clone was observed once. The chain uses TRBV19 and TRBJ2-5, with no clear D. With 6 bases removed from V and 4 bases from J, the gap between germline ends came to 9 bases. Germline assignment: CDR1 LNHDA and CDR2 SQIVND (reference sequence). The CDR3 is made up of 12 amino acids. Written as DNA, the CDR3 is TGTGCCAGTAGCGAATCAGGAGAGACCCAGTACTTC. Encoded protein: CASSESGETQYF.

This clone appeared once. The rearrangement links TRBV15 to TRBJ1-4, with D possibly TRBD1 on 5 matching bases. Germline CDR1 LNHNV, CDR2 YYDKDF (reference sequence). Trimming shortened V by 0 bases and J by 6 bases, and 11 bases separated the two germline ends. This CDR3 is 15 amino acids long. The chain's CDR3 is CATSREAGWDEKLFF. For the CDR3, the DNA is TGTGCCACCAGCAGAGAAGCAGGGTGGGATGAAAAACTGTTTTTT.

This rearrangement joins TRBV28 to TRBJ2-1, with D possibly matching TRBD2 (6 bases). Germline values: CDR1 MDHEN, CDR2 SYDVKM. Trimming left V 6 bases short and J 7 bases short, with 13 bases between. This CDR3 spans 13 amino acids. The CDR3 spells CASSTPGANEQFF. The DNA for the CDR3 is TGTGCCAGCAGCACTCCGGGAGCGAATGAGCAGTTCTTC.

In its sample, this clone was seen a few times. This chain uses TRBV5-1 with TRBJ2-1; 10 nucleotides align to TRBD2. CDR1 and CDR2 from the germline V gene are SGHRS and YFSETQ. This CDR3 spans 16 amino acids. The J segment lost 4 bases and the V segment lost 0 bases, leaving 4 bases of the junction unmatched. CDR3 loop: CASSLVLAGVYNEQFF. The CDR3 nucleotides read TGCGCCAGCAGCTTGGTGCTAGCGGGGGTTTACAATGAGCAGTTCTTC. Combining the CDR3 with reference TRBV5-1 and TRBJ2-1 gives the whole variable domain KAGVTQTPRYLIKTRGQQVTLSCSPISGHRSVSWYQQTPGQGLQFLFEYFSETQRNKGNFPGRFSGRQFSNSRSEMNVSTLELGDSALYLCASSLVLAGVYNEQFFGPGTRLTVL.

V gene TRBV29-1 combines with J gene TRBJ2-1; 12 bases are shared with TRBD1. The CDR3 sequence is 19 residues long. V was pared by 6 bases and J by 0 bases, with 15 bases of the junction left unmatched. Germline CDR1 is SQVTM and CDR2 is ANQGSEA. The CDR3 loop is CSVDPGQGAPRSSYNEQFF. CDR3 in DNA: TGCAGCGTGGACCCGGGACAGGGGGCACCCCGGAGCTCCTACAATGAGCAGTTCTTC.

This clone appeared a single time. The chain joins TRBV19 to TRBJ1-2; D unclear. The CDR3 runs 11 residues. V lost 5 bases and J lost 8, with 9 bases in between. Germline CDR1 is LNHDA and CDR2 is SQIVND (reference sequence). As DNA, the CDR3 is TGTGCCAGTAGTCCCTCCGCGGGCTACACCTTC. It encodes CASSPSAGYTF.

The chain employs TRBV28 and TRBJ2-2; D not certain. CDR1 MDHEN and CDR2 SYDVKM come from the germline V gene. This CDR3 region has 14 residues. The V end was cut by 4 bases, the J end by 2 bases, with 8 bases between. The CDR3 DNA is TGTGCCAGCAGTTGGCTTATTAACACCGGGGAGCTGTTTTTT. Its protein product is CASSWLINTGELFF. Full variable domain (rest looked up from reference TRBV28 and TRBJ2-2): DVKVTQSSRYLVKRTGEKVFLECVQDMDHENMFWYRQDPGLGLRLIYFSYDVKMKEKGDIPEGYSVSREKKERFSLILESASTNQTSMYLCASSWLINTGELFFGEGSRLTVL.

This clone was seen a single time. V is TRBV15 and J is TRBJ1-1, with a possible D match to TRBD1 (5 bases). The CDR3 is 16 amino acids. Germline CDR1 LNHNV, CDR2 YYDKDF (reference sequence). V lost 9 bases to trimming and J lost 0 bases, with 20 bases between them. In DNA form, the CDR3 reads TGTGCCACTAGAAGAGGCGGTGCAGGGATGAACACTGAAGCTTTCTTT. It codes for CATRRGGAGMNTEAFF.

The chain carries TRBV11-2 and TRBJ1-1; D is ambiguous. Germline CDR1 reads SGHAT; CDR2 reads FQNNGV. The CDR3 totals 15 residues. Deletions cut 8 bases from V and 2 bases from J, with 18 bases between. DNA for the CDR3: TGTGCCAGCGGTTCTTCCGGGATTACTAACACTGAAGCTTTCTTT. As protein: CASGSSGITNTEAFF.

The chain couples TRBV21-1 to TRBJ2-7; the listed D gene, TRBD1, was not tested against the DNA. TRBV21-1 is listed as a pseudogene. The length of the CDR3 is 15 residues. The CDR3 DNA reads TGTGCCAGCAGCAAAAAGGGGGACCGCTCCTACGAGCAGTACTTC. Translating it yields CASSKKGDRSYEQYF.